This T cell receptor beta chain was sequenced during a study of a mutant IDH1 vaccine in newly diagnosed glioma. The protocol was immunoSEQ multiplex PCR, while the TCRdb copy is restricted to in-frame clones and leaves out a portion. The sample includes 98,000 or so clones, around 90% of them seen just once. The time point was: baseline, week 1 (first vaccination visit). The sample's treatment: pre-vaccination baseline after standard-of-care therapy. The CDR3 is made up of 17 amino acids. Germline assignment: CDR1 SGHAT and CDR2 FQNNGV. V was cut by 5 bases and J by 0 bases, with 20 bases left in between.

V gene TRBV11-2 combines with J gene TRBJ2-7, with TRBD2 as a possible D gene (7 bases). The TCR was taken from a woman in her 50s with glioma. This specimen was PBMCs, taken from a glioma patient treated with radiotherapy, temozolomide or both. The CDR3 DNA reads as TGTGCCAGCAGCCCCGGACAGCAAGCGGGGTCCTCCTACGAGCAGTACTTC. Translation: CASSPGQQAGSSYEQYF.